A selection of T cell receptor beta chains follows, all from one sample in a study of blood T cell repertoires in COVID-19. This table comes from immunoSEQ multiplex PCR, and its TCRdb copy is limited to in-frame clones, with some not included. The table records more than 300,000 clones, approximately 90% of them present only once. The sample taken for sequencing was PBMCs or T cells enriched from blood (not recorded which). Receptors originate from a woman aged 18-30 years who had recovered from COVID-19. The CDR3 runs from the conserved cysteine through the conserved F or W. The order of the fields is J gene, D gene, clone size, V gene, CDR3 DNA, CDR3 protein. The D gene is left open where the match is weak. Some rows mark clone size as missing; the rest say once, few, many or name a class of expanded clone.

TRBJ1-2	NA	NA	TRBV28	TGTGCCAGCAGTTTACCGGACAACTACTATGGCTACACCTTC	CASSLPDNYYGYTF
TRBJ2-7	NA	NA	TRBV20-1	TGCAGTGCTAGTTTGGGAGGAACCGAGCAGTACTTC	CSASLGGTEQYF
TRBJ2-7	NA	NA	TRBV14	TGTGCCAGCAGCCCCTCAATAGCGTCCTACGAGCAGTACTTC	CASSPSIASYEQYF
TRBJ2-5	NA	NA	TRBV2	TGTGCCAGCAGGAACTTTGAGACCCAGTACTTC	CASRNFETQYF
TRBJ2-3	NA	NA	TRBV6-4	TGTGCCAGCAGTGTTAATGCGGAGGGCACAGATACGCAGTATTTT	CASSVNAEGTDTQYF
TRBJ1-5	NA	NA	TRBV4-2	TGTGCCAGCAGTGAGACAGGAAATCAGCCCCAGCATTTT	CASSETGNQPQHF
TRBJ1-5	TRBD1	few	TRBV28	TGTGCCAGCAGTTTATTTAGGGGGCATCAGCCCCAGCATTTT	CASSLFRGHQPQHF
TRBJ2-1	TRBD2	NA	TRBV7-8	TGTGCCAGCAGCGCCCATAGCGGGGACAATGAGCAGTTCTTC	CASSAHSGDNEQFF
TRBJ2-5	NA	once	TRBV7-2	TGTGCCAGCAGCTTAGGGACTATTCAGACCCAGTACTTC	CASSLGTIQTQYF
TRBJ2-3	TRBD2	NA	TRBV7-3	TGTGCCAGCAGCCCCCCTGGCGGGGGGATTGATACGCAGTATTTT	CASSPPGGGIDTQYF
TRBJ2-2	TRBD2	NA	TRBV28	TGTGCCAGCAGAACTAGCGCCGGGGAGCTGTTTTTT	CASRTSAGELFF
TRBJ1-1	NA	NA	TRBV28	TGTGCCAGCAGTGAAAGGACGGGGGTGTTCGCTTTCTTT	CASSERTGVFAFF
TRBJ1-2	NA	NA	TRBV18	TGTGCCAGCTCAAATGCACAGGATTACTACACCTTC	CASSNAQDYYTF
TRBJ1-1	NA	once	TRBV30	TGTGCCTGGAGTAAGTCGTTAGACACTGAAGCTTTCTTT	CAWSKSLDTEAFF
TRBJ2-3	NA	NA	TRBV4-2	TGTGCCAGCAGCCGCAAGGAGGAGGATACGCAGTATTTT	CASSRKEEDTQYF
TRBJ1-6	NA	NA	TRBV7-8	TGTGCCAGCAGCCCAACAGAGAGCTCCTATAATTCACCCCTCCACTTT	CASSPTESSYNSPLHF
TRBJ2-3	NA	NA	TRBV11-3	TGTGCCAGCAGCCCCCGGGGGGCCGGCACAGATACGCAGTATTTT	CASSPRGAGTDTQYF
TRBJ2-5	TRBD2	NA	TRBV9	TGTGCCAGCAGCAAACAAGCGGGGGTCGGGGAGACCCAGTACTTC	CASSKQAGVGETQYF
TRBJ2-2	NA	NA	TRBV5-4	TGTGCCAGCAGACGGGAAACCGGGGAGCTGTTTTTT	CASRRETGELFF
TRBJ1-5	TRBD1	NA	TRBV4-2	TGTGCCAGCAGCCTAACGACCCGGACAGGGGTCCAGCCCCAGCATTTT	CASSLTTRTGVQPQHF
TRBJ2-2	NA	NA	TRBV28	TGTGCCAGCAGACGCCCGGGACATCAGAACACCGGGGAGCTGTTTTTT	CASRRPGHQNTGELFF
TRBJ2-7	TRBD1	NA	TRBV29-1	TGCAGCGTTGAATTGACAGGGTCGGTTTTCGAGCAGTACTTC	CSVELTGSVFEQYF
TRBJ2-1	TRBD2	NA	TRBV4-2	TGTGCCAGCAGCCAAGCGCTAGCGGGGGTGGCCTACAATGAGCAGTTCTTC	CASSQALAGVAYNEQFF
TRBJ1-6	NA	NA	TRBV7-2	TGTGCCAGCAGCTTAATTGAGGACTGGGGTTCACCCCTCCACTTT	CASSLIEDWGSPLHF
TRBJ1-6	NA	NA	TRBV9	TGTGCCAGCAGCGTAGCCCCAAATTCACCCCTCCACTTT	CASSVAPNSPLHF
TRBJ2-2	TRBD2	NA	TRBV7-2	TGTGCCAGCAGCCCGCGCGGGGGGGCTGGAGAGCTGTTTTTT	CASSPRGGAGELFF
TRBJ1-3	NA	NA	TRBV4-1	TGCGCCAGCAGCCAACCTCCACAGGGCATAGCTGGAAACACCATATATTTT	CASSQPPQGIAGNTIYF
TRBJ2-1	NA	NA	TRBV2	TGTGCCAGCAGTGGGCTCCCCAATGAGCAGTTCTTC	CASSGLPNEQFF
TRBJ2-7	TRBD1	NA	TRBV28	TGTGCCAGCCTCCCGGGACAGATAACCTACGAGCAGTACTTC	CASLPGQITYEQYF
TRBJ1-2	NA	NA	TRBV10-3	TGTGCCATCAGCCGGACAGAAGAAAACTATGGCTACACCTTC	CAISRTEENYGYTF
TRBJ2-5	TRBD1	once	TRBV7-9	TGTGCCAGCAGCTTGCAGACAGGGGCCGAAGAGACCCAGTACTTC	CASSLQTGAEETQYF
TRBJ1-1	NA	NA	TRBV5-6	TGTGCCAGCAGCGCGCGCCGCTCTGAAGCTTTCTTT	CASSARRSEAFF
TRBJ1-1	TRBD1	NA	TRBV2	TGTGCCAGCTTGGACAGGAGGAACACTGAAGCTTTCTTT	CASLDRRNTEAFF
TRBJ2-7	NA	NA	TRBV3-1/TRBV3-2	TGTGCCAGCAGCCAAGAATCGGGGTTGGGCCCCGAGCAGTACTTC	CASSQESGLGPEQYF
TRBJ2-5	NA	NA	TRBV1	TGCACCAGCAGCCTCCCTTGCCCACATCGGGGGGGCTTTAGGGAGACCCAGTACTTC	CTSSLPCPHRGGFRETQYF
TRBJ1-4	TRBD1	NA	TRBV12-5	TGTGCTAGTGGTTTGGCGGGACAGGGGGACGAAAAACTGTTTTTT	CASGLAGQGDEKLFF
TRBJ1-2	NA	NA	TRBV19	TGTGCCAGTAGGGGGGCAGGGAGATTCGACTATGGCTACACCTTC	CASRGAGRFDYGYTF
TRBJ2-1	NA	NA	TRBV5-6	TGTGCCAGCAGGGCAGGGGCATACAATGAGCAGTTCTTC	CASRAGAYNEQFF